Below are 26 T cell receptor beta chains sequenced from a single sample in a study of blood T cell repertoires in COVID-19. Data came from immunoSEQ multiplex PCR; TCRdb stores just in-frame clones and leaves some out. The sample consists of around 260,000 clones, approximately 85% of them appearing once. The specimen was peripheral blood. All receptors come from a human donor in a cohort sampled during active COVID-19.

This rearrangement joins TRBV5-1 to TRBJ1-2, with D maybe TRBD1 (6 bases). The CDR3 is 14 residues long. Germline loops: CDR1 SGHRS, CDR2 YFSETQ. V shed 4 bases and J shed 4 bases, with 14 bases lying between them. The CDR3 nucleotides read TGCGCCAGCAGCCCAGGGGCCGTCTCCTATGGCTACACCTTC. Protein: CASSPGAVSYGYTF.

The rearrangement links TRBV9 to TRBJ2-4; TRBD1 is a possible D gene (7 bases). The germline CDR1 and CDR2 sequences are SGDLS and YYNGEE. V was cut by 4 bases and J by 0 bases, with 23 bases left in between. CDR3 length: 19 residues. The CDR3 here is CASSPQGGEGTLAKNIQYF. The CDR3 DNA follows: TGTGCCAGCAGCCCCCAGGGGGGAGAGGGGACCCTAGCCAAAAACATTCAGTACTTC.

The chain employs TRBV4-3 and TRBJ2-1; D is possibly TRBD1 (5 bases). The CDR3 covers 17 residues. The ends were cut back, 1 base at V and 2 bases at J, with 15 bases in the middle. Germline CDR1 LGHNA, CDR2 YSLEER. The CDR3 region is CASSQGHLGPTYNEQFF. In DNA, the CDR3 is TGCGCCAGCAGCCAAGGTCACCTGGGGCCCACCTACAATGAGCAGTTCTTC.

The CDR3, as DNA: TGTGCCAGCAGCCTGGGACTAGCGGACACAGATACGCAGTATTTT. Protein product: CASSLGLADTDTQYF. The V gene is TRBV7-3, the J gene TRBJ2-3, with 11 bases aligning to TRBD2. Germline CDR1 is SGHTA and CDR2 is FQGTGA. Germline trimming cut 5 bases from V and 2 bases from J; bases unmatched to any gene: 3. CDR3 length: 15 amino acids.

The rearrangement uses TRBV6-2 or TRBV6-3 and TRBJ2-5; maybe TRBD1 (6 bases). Germline V CDR1 and CDR2: MNHEY, SVGEGT. The CDR3 spans 14 residues. V lost 5 bases and J lost 5, with 15 bases in between. The chain's CDR3 is CASSQLRQEETQYF. CDR3 bases: TGTGCCAGCAGTCAACTAAGACAGGAGGAGACCCAGTACTTC.

V is TRBV9 and J is TRBJ2-7; 12 bases agree with TRBD2. Germline CDR1 is SGDLS and CDR2 is YYNGEE. The CDR3 is 15 residues long. The V segment lost 0 bases and the J segment 4 bases; nucleotides outside the gene matches: 2. CDR3: CASSVGLAGEYEQYF. CDR3 DNA sequence: TGTGCCAGCAGCGTAGGACTAGCGGGAGAGTACGAGCAGTACTTC. Full variable domain (remainder filled in from reference TRBV9 and TRBJ2-7): DSGVTQTPKHLITATGQRVTLRCSPRSGDLSVYWYQQSLDQGLQFLIQYYNGEERAKGNILERFSAQQFPDLHSELNLSSLELGDSALYFCASSVGLAGEYEQYFGPGTRLTVT.

The chain is built from TRBV7-8 and TRBJ2-7, with a weak D call TRBD2 (6 bases). V was clipped by 3 bases and J by 3 bases, with 12 bases between them. Germline V CDR1 and CDR2: SGHVS, FQNEAQ. This CDR3 has 14 residues. CDR3 coding DNA: TGTGCCAGCAGCTTGCGGGACGGTGTCTACGAGCAGTACTTC. The encoded protein is CASSLRDGVYEQYF. The full variable domain, completed using reference TRBV7-8 and TRBJ2-7, is GAGVSQSPRYKVAKRGQDVALRCDPISGHVSLFWYQQALGQGPEFLTYFQNEAQLDKSGLPSDRFFAERPEGSVSTLKIQRTQQEDSAVYLCASSLRDGVYEQYFGPGTRLTVT.

The rearrangement uses TRBV5-4 and TRBJ2-7; TRBD1 matches at 8 bases. This CDR3 spans 14 amino acids. Germline assignment: CDR1 SGHNT and CDR2 YYREEE (reference sequence). V trimming: 4 bases; J trimming: 7 bases; junction bases outside the gene matches: 10. Here the CDR3 DNA reads TGTGCCAGCAGCGCCAGACAGGGGAGAATAGAGCAGTACTTC. Protein sequence: CASSARQGRIEQYF.

This chain connects TRBV28 to TRBJ1-1; D may be TRBD1 (6 bases). This CDR3 comprises 12 residues. The germline V and J ends were trimmed by 5 bases and 10 bases, with 14 bases remaining between them. Germline V lookup: CDR1 MDHEN, CDR2 SYDVKM. The CDR3 sequence is CASSQTGRLAFF. DNA of the CDR3: TGTGCCAGCAGTCAAACAGGGCGTTTAGCTTTCTTT.

This sequence joins TRBV18 and TRBJ1-5, with D tentatively TRBD1 (5 bases). Germline V gene data show CDR1 as KGHSH and CDR2 as LQKENI. The CDR3 has 14 residues. Trimming pared 4 bases from V and 3 bases from J, leaving 10 bases between. The CDR3 DNA follows: TGTGCCAGCTCACGTCGGGGGGTCAATCAGCCCCAGCATTTT. The encoded protein is CASSRRGVNQPQHF.

V is TRBV12-3 or TRBV12-4 and J is TRBJ1-2; no firm D call. Trimming removed 5 bases from V and 8 bases from J, with 6 bases in between. The CDR3 runs 10 residues. DNA for the CDR3: TGTGCCAGCAGTCCCGGGGGCTACACCTTC. It specifies CASSPGGYTF.

The rearrangement joins TRBV9 to TRBJ1-3; D not resolved. With 4 bases removed from V and 0 bases from J, the gap between germline ends came to 8 bases. CDR3 size: 14 residues. The germline V gene has CDR1 SGDLS and CDR2 YYNGEE. CDR3 residues: CASSQGSSGNTIYF. The DNA for the CDR3 is TGTGCCAGCAGCCAAGGGAGCTCTGGAAACACCATATATTTT.

The rearrangement uses TRBV30 and TRBJ2-3; D possibly corresponds to TRBD2 (5 bases). V was cut by 3 bases and J by 8 bases, with 12 bases left in between. There are 12 residues in the CDR3. Germline V gene lookup returns CDR1 GTSNPN and CDR2 SVGIG (reference sequence). CDR3 in amino acids: CAWSGVQGTQYF. In DNA form, the CDR3 reads TGTGCCTGGAGCGGGGTTCAAGGTACGCAGTATTTT.

The V and J genes are TRBV15 and TRBJ2-7; 8 nucleotides agree with TRBD2. The germline V gene has CDR1 LNHNV and CDR2 YYDKDF (reference sequence). This CDR3 has 15 residues. Losses at the gene ends were 5 bases for V and 2 bases for J; bases not matched to a gene: 8. This CDR3 reads CATSLSGGVAYEQYF. CDR3 DNA: TGTGCCACCAGCCTTTCCGGGGGGGTCGCCTACGAGCAGTACTTC.

In nucleotides, the CDR3 is TGTGCCACCAGTGCGACAGGGATGTCTGGAAACACCATATATTTT. Protein product: CATSATGMSGNTIYF. V is TRBV15 and J is TRBJ1-3; 7 bases map to TRBD1. Germline CDR1 and CDR2: LNHNV and YYDKDF (reference sequence). The V gene end was trimmed by 6 bases and the J gene end by 1 base; junction bases not matched to a gene: 6. The CDR3 runs 15 residues.

The rearrangement links TRBV4-3 to TRBJ2-7; D remains ambiguous. CDR3 length: 15 residues. V was clipped by 0 bases and J by 3 bases, with 12 bases between them. CDR1 is LGHNA and CDR2 is YSLEER in the germline V gene. CDR3 in DNA: TGCGCCAGCAGCCAAGATAGCCTAGTTAACTACGAGCAGTACTTC. Protein sequence: CASSQDSLVNYEQYF.

The V gene is TRBV12-2, the J gene TRBJ2-7; TRBD2, as called in the table, went unchecked against the DNA. TRBV12-2 is tagged as a pseudogene. This CDR3 has 16 residues. This CDR3 is CASRCPLADLTYEQYF. The CDR3 DNA is TGTGCAAGTCGCTGCCCACTAGCGGACCTAACCTACGAGCAGTACTTC.

This chain joins TRBV6-5 and TRBJ1-3; D ambiguous. The length of the CDR3 is 13 residues. V gave up 10 bases and J gave up 0 bases, with 10 bases separating them. Per germline, CDR1 MNHEY and CDR2 SVGAGI. The DNA of the CDR3 is TGTGCCACCCGGAGGAGCTCTGGAAACACCATATATTTT. Translated: CATRRSSGNTIYF.

This chain joins TRBV4-3 and TRBJ2-3; 9 bases are shared with TRBD1. The CDR3 runs 16 residues. Trimming cost V 4 bases and J 2 bases; bases outside gene matches: 7. Germline CDR1 is LGHNA and CDR2 is YSLEER. The CDR3 DNA reads TGCGCCAGCAGCCTGGAGACAGGGGGAATCACAGATACGCAGTATTTT. Translating gives CASSLETGGITDTQYF.

This sequence joins TRBV7-9 and TRBJ2-7; D perhaps matches TRBD1 (6 bases). CDR3 length: 16 residues. Trimming left V 5 bases short and J 2 bases short, with 19 bases between. Germline-derived CDR1 and CDR2 are SEHNR and FQNEAQ (reference sequence). CDR3 coding DNA: TGTGCCAGCAGCCTCCACAAAGGACAGTTAACCTACGAGCAGTACTTC. Protein: CASSLHKGQLTYEQYF.

This chain connects TRBV2 to TRBJ2-7; 9 bases are shared with TRBD1. The CDR3 consists of 15 residues. The trim removed 10 bases at V and 2 bases at J, leaving 12 bases unmatched. Germline CDR1 and CDR2: SNHLY and FYNNEI. CDR3 in amino acids: CAKRTGEDFPYEQYF. DNA for the CDR3: TGTGCCAAGAGGACAGGGGAGGACTTTCCCTACGAGCAGTACTTC.

The chain links TRBV6-5 to TRBJ2-2; 7 bases are shared with TRBD1. The CDR3 runs to 12 residues. V was clipped by 10 bases and J by 5 bases; unmatched bases: 4. Germline V gene sequence: CDR1 MNHEY, CDR2 SVGAGI. CDR3 residues: CATARGTGELFF. The CDR3 DNA reads TGTGCCACCGCCAGGGGGACCGGGGAGCTGTTTTTT.

The V gene is TRBV12-5, the J gene TRBJ2-5; D is unclear. Germline-derived CDR1 and CDR2 are LGHNT and FRNRAP. Trimming shortened V by 2 bases and J by 0 bases, and 10 bases separated the two germline ends. The CDR3 has 15 residues. The CDR3 spells CASGLPPQNQETQYF. The CDR3 nucleotides read TGTGCTAGTGGTTTGCCGCCACAGAACCAAGAGACCCAGTACTTC. Full variable domain (outside the CDR3, taken from reference TRBV12-5 and TRBJ2-5): DARVTQTPRHKVTEMGQEVTMRCQPILGHNTVFWYRQTMMQGLELLAYFRNRAPLDDSGMPKDRFSAEMPDATLATLKIQPSEPRDSAVYFCASGLPPQNQETQYFGPGTRLLVL.

This sequence joins TRBV19 and TRBJ2-7, with D possibly being TRBD1 (6 bases). With 5 bases removed from V and 7 bases from J, the gap between germline ends came to 21 bases. The V gene's germline CDR1 is LNHDA and CDR2 SQIVND (reference sequence). The CDR3 sequence is 15 residues long. The CDR3 region has the DNA TGTGCCAGTAGTCGGTGGGGGACACCCTTGTGGGAGCAGTACTTC. It translates to CASSRWGTPLWEQYF.

The rearrangement links TRBV6-5 to TRBJ2-7, with D perhaps TRBD1 (5 bases). This CDR3 contains 13 residues. Trimming left V 5 bases short and J 1 base short, with 9 bases between. CDR1 is MNHEY and CDR2 is SVGAGI in the germline V gene. For the CDR3, the DNA is TGTGCCAGCAGTAAGGGGCCTTCCTACGAGCAGTACTTC. The encoded protein is CASSKGPSYEQYF.

The chain has TRBV7-2 and TRBJ2-7, with D possibly TRBD2 on 5 matching bases. The germline V gene encodes CDR1 SGHTA and CDR2 FQGNSA. Trimming cost V 5 bases and J 0 bases, with 14 bases left between them. This CDR3 is 15 amino acids long. The CDR3 DNA reads TGTGCCAGCAGCGAAGCGTGGGAGTCCTCCTACGAGCAGTACTTC. Amino acids: CASSEAWESSYEQYF.